These 18 T cell receptor beta chains were all obtained from the same sample, sequenced in a study of technical replicates of blood from four donors. Some clones are missing from TCRdb's copy, which holds only in-frame ones; the method was immunoSEQ multiplex PCR. The table records about 83,000 clones, 90% to 98% of them present only once. Sample: T cells isolated from PBMCs. These receptors came from a human donor in good health.

The chain joins TRBV4-1 to TRBJ2-3, with 7 positions matching TRBD2. V gave up 0 bases and J gave up 3 bases; unmatched junction bases: 9. This CDR3 has 17 residues. Germline CDR1 reads MGHRA; CDR2 reads YSYEKL. In DNA form, the CDR3 reads TGCGCCAGCAGCCAAGATCCGGCGGGAGCTGGGACAGATACGCAGTATTTT. Amino acid sequence: CASSQDPAGAGTDTQYF.

This chain links TRBV7-9 with TRBJ2-7, with 7 bases identical to TRBD1. The germline gives CDR1 SEHNR, CDR2 FQNEAQ (reference sequence). V lost 5 bases and J lost 3; bases outside the gene matches: 7. CDR3 length: 14 residues. Written as DNA, the CDR3 is TGTGCCAGCAGCCGCGAGGGACAGAACTACGAGCAGTACTTC. Encoded protein: CASSREGQNYEQYF.

The genes are TRBV2 and TRBJ2-1; 10 bases are shared with TRBD2. V dropped 4 bases and J dropped 8; count of bases not matched to a gene: 5. The CDR3 has 14 amino acids. Germline V gene sequence: CDR1 SNHLY, CDR2 FYNNEI. The CDR3 DNA sequence: TGTGCCAGCAGTGTGGGACTAGCGAACGATGAGCAGTTCTTC. Encoded protein: CASSVGLANDEQFF.

The chain links TRBV5-1 to TRBJ2-3, with a weak D call TRBD2 (6 bases). Germline V gene lookup returns CDR1 SGHRS and CDR2 YFSETQ. This CDR3 spans 17 amino acids. V was shortened by 0 bases and J by 2 bases, with 16 bases between the two germline ends. The CDR3 loop is CASSLAVVAELTDTQYF. DNA for the CDR3: TGCGCCAGCAGCTTGGCGGTTGTAGCGGAGCTCACAGATACGCAGTATTTT.

J is TRBJ2-6 and V is TRBV18; no firm D call. Trimming shortened V by 4 bases and J by 0 bases, and 10 bases separated the two germline ends. This CDR3 has 16 residues. Germline values: CDR1 KGHSH, CDR2 LQKENI. The CDR3 DNA follows: TGTGCCAGCTCACTAGAGCAAGACTCTGGGGCCAACGTCCTGACTTTC. Translating it yields CASSLEQDSGANVLTF.

The rearrangement joins TRBV5-4 to TRBJ2-1, with 11 bases lining up with TRBD2. Germline V gene sequence: CDR1 SGHNT, CDR2 YYREEE (reference sequence). The CDR3 covers 15 residues. V dropped 3 bases and J dropped 7; count of bases not matched to a gene: 6. CDR3 nucleotides: TGTGCCAGCAGCTCCACTAGCGGGAGTATTAATGAGCAGTTCTTC. Translating it yields CASSSTSGSINEQFF.

V gene TRBV4-2 combines with J gene TRBJ1-4, with D unresolved. This CDR3 has 15 amino acids. Germline V lookup: CDR1 LGHNA, CDR2 YNFKEQ. V lost 0 bases and J 5 bases, leaving 10 bases between the germline ends. The CDR3 sequence: CASSQDNNSNEKLFF. The CDR3 coding sequence is TGTGCCAGCAGCCAAGATAATAATTCCAATGAAAAACTGTTTTTT.

This chain joins TRBV7-2 and TRBJ2-7, with 11 positions matching TRBD2. Trimming cost V 5 bases and J 2 bases; bases outside gene matches: 5. The germline V gene encodes CDR1 SGHTA and CDR2 FQGNSA. This CDR3 contains 15 residues. The CDR3 region has the DNA TGTGCCAGCAGCGCGACTAGCGGGATTACCTACGAGCAGTACTTC. Translation: CASSATSGITYEQYF.

J is TRBJ2-2 and V is TRBV7-6; 8 bases are shared with TRBD1. The V gene end was trimmed by 5 bases and the J gene end by 6 bases; junction bases not matched to a gene: 5. CDR3 length equals 14 residues. Germline CDR1 SGHVS, CDR2 FNYEAQ. The CDR3 bases are TGTGCCAGCAGCCCGTCGACAGGGGCCGGGGAGCTGTTTTTT. Translating gives CASSPSTGAGELFF.

The chain couples TRBV9 to TRBJ2-1; D is possibly TRBD1 (6 bases). Germline V gene data show CDR1 as SGDLS and CDR2 as YYNGEE. This CDR3 comprises 15 residues. Trimming took 3 bases from V and 0 from J, leaving 10 bases between them. The CDR3 is CASSATGSSYNEQFF. The CDR3 DNA follows: TGTGCCAGCAGCGCAACAGGGAGCTCCTACAATGAGCAGTTCTTC.

This clone is a singleton in its sample. The chain combines TRBV15 with TRBJ2-5, with D possibly matching TRBD2 (5 bases). Per the germline V gene, CDR1 is LNHNV and CDR2 is YYDKDF (reference sequence). The CDR3 totals 15 residues. The V and J ends lost 1 base and 5 bases respectively, with 14 bases between them. The CDR3 region has the DNA TGTGCCACCAGCAGAGCGAGCGGTAGTGGCGAGACCCAGTACTTC. Its translation: CATSRASGSGETQYF.

The chain couples TRBV2 to TRBJ1-1; TRBD1 agrees at 8 bases. CDR3 size: 16 residues. The J segment lost 0 bases and the V segment lost 9 bases, leaving 12 bases of the junction unmatched. Germline V CDR1 and CDR2: SNHLY, FYNNEI. The CDR3 nucleotides read TGTGCCAGATATACAGGACAGGGATTTTTGAACACTGAAGCTTTCTTT. Translating it yields CARYTGQGFLNTEAFF.

The chain combines TRBV5-6 with TRBJ1-2; the D is unclear. Germline V gene sequence: CDR1 SGHDT, CDR2 YYEEEE. Trimming shortened V by 2 bases and J by 5 bases, and 13 bases separated the two germline ends. This CDR3 has 14 amino acids. The CDR3 protein is CASSFVERLYGYTF. The CDR3 region has the DNA TGTGCCAGCAGCTTTGTGGAGCGGCTTTATGGCTACACCTTC.

The rearrangement joins TRBV7-8 to TRBJ1-1; D is ambiguous. Per germline, CDR1 SGHVS and CDR2 FQNEAQ. The CDR3 consists of 12 residues. The V end lost 5 bases, the J end lost 4 bases, and 8 bases lay between the germline ends. Here the CDR3 DNA reads TGTGCCAGCAGCCCCCTAGCCACTGAAGCTTTCTTT. Protein product: CASSPLATEAFF.

V and J are TRBV27 and TRBJ2-1; TRBD1 matches 9 bases. Germline values: CDR1 MNHEY, CDR2 SMNVEV (reference sequence). V shed 0 bases and J 3 bases; nucleotides not matched to a gene: 6. There are 17 residues in the CDR3. The CDR3 reads CASSLSAGTGYYNEQFF. The CDR3 nucleotides are TGTGCCAGCAGTTTATCGGCCGGGACAGGGTACTACAATGAGCAGTTCTTC.

V is TRBV28 and J is TRBJ2-5, with 7 bases aligning to TRBD2. The CDR3 loop spans 13 amino acids. The junction had 7 bases not matched to a gene; V was cut back by 4 bases and J by 8 bases. Germline values: CDR1 MDHEN, CDR2 SYDVKM. This chain's CDR3 is CASSSGLEVTQYF. In nucleotides, the CDR3 is TGTGCCAGCAGTTCCGGACTAGAAGTAACCCAGTACTTC. Combining the CDR3 with reference TRBV28 and TRBJ2-5 gives the whole variable domain DVKVTQSSRYLVKRTGEKVFLECVQDMDHENMFWYRQDPGLGLRLIYFSYDVKMKEKGDIPEGYSVSREKKERFSLILESASTNQTSMYLCASSSGLEVTQYFGPGTRLLVL.

This chain links TRBV27 with TRBJ1-1, with D unresolved. This CDR3 region has 13 residues. V was shortened by 2 bases and J by 5 bases, with 9 bases between the two germline ends. CDR1 is MNHEY, CDR2 SMNVEV, per germline (reference sequence). In DNA form, the CDR3 reads TGTGCCAGCAGTTTAGGGCTTCCAACTGAAGCTTTCTTT. Protein sequence: CASSLGLPTEAFF.

CDR3 sequence (DNA): TGTGCCAGTAGAAGACAGGGGGCTTACGAGCAGTACTTC. It yields the protein CASRRQGAYEQYF. The V gene is TRBV6-1, the J gene TRBJ2-7, with 10 bases lining up with TRBD1. V was pared by 9 bases and J by 4 bases, with 6 bases of the junction left unmatched. CDR3 length: 13 residues. Germline values: CDR1 MNHNS, CDR2 SASEGT.